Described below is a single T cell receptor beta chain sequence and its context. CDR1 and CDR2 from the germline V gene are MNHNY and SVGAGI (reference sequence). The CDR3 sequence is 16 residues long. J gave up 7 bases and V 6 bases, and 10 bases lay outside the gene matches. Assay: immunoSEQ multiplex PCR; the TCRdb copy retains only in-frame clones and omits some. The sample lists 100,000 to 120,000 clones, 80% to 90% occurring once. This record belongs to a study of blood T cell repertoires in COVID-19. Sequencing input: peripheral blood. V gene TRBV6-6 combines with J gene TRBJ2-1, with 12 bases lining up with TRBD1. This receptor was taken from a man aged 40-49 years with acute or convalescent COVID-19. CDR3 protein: CASSPRGTGGRNEQFF. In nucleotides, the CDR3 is TGTGCCAGCAGCCCTCGAGGGACAGGGGGCCGGAATGAGCAGTTCTTC.